The 28 T cell receptor beta chains below were found in one sample sequenced in a study of radiation and T cells in renal cell carcinoma. Described time point: blood 4 weeks post-SBRT, at nephrectomy. Treatment defined: 15 Gy SBRT to primary tumor, nephrectomy 4 weeks later. TCRdb's table, derived via immunoSEQ multiplex PCR, lists solely in-frame clones and lacks some. The top ten clones hold around 10% of a sample with roughly 170,000 clones, about nine tenths of them seen once. Here the sequenced sample was blood, taken from a patient whose treatment included radiotherapy and nephrectomy. These receptors originate from a woman aged 50 to 65 with renal cell carcinoma.

This chain links TRBV7-8 with TRBJ2-1; unclear D gene. Per the germline V gene, CDR1 is SGHVS and CDR2 is FQNEAQ. This CDR3 region has 15 residues. Trimming cost V 5 bases and J 0 bases, with 11 bases left between them. CDR3 sequence (DNA): TGTGCCAGCAGCCCTACCCTAAGCTCCTACAATGAGCAGTTCTTC. The encoded protein is CASSPTLSSYNEQFF.

The chain joins TRBV7-8 to TRBJ1-1; 7 bases line up with TRBD1. The CDR3 totals 15 residues. Per the germline V gene, CDR1 is SGHVS and CDR2 is FQNEAQ. After removal of 5 bases from V and 1 base from J, the junction contained 7 bases not matched to a gene. CDR3 in DNA: TGTGCCAGCAGCCCCCGGACAGGTGAGAACACTGAAGCTTTCTTT. As protein: CASSPRTGENTEAFF.

The chain links TRBV11-2 to TRBJ1-6; D may be TRBD1 (6 bases). The CDR3 has 14 amino acids. Trimming removed 5 bases at V and 6 bases at J, with 11 bases between. Germline CDR1 and CDR2: SGHAT and FQNNGV. This chain's CDR3 is CASSRGQLNSPLHF. The CDR3 nucleotides read TGTGCCAGCAGCAGAGGACAGCTTAATTCACCCCTCCACTTT.

This clone was seen only a few times. V is TRBV5-5 and J is TRBJ1-2; D unclear. This CDR3 comprises 14 residues. The germline V gene has CDR1 SGHKS and CDR2 YYEKEE (reference sequence). V gave up 0 bases and J gave up 7 bases, with 13 bases separating them. The CDR3 sequence: CASSLEAREGGYTF. As DNA, the CDR3 is TGTGCCAGCAGCTTGGAAGCTAGGGAAGGTGGCTACACCTTC.

The chain has TRBV2 and TRBJ2-7, with no clear D. The CDR3 sequence is 14 residues long. Germline V gene lookup returns CDR1 SNHLY and CDR2 FYNNEI. V lost 1 base, J lost 2 bases, and 9 bases lay in between. The CDR3 here is CASSEVGSPYEQYF. The CDR3 DNA reads TGTGCCAGCAGTGAAGTGGGGTCGCCCTACGAGCAGTACTTC.

V is TRBV29-1 and J is TRBJ2-2; D uncertain. In germline, CDR1 is SQVTM, CDR2 ANQGSEA. This CDR3 comprises 13 residues. V lost 5 bases and J lost 5, with 12 bases in between. CDR3 nucleotides: TGCAGCGTTTCTCGGGTGTGGACCGGGGAGCTGTTTTTT. Amino acids: CSVSRVWTGELFF.

This sequence joins TRBV30 and TRBJ2-3; possible D gene TRBD1, 6 bases. The CDR3 contains 14 residues. The ends were cut back, 0 bases at V and 5 bases at J, with 12 bases in the middle. Germline V gene lookup returns CDR1 GTSNPN and CDR2 SVGIG (reference sequence). DNA for the CDR3: TGTGCCTGGAGTGTACAGGGCGGAAGAGATACGCAGTATTTT. It translates to CAWSVQGGRDTQYF. Full variable domain (outside the CDR3, taken from reference TRBV30 and TRBJ2-3): SQTIHQWPATLVQPVGSPLSLECTVEGTSNPNLYWYRQAAGRGLQLLFYSVGIGQISSEVPQNLSASRPQDRQFILSSKKLLLSDSGFYLCAWSVQGGRDTQYFGPGTRLTVL.

The J gene is TRBJ2-1, the V gene TRBV19, with 11 nucleotides matching TRBD2. The CDR3 extends over 15 amino acids. The germline V gene has CDR1 LNHDA and CDR2 SQIVND (reference sequence). Trimming at V came to 5 bases and at J to 7 bases, leaving 7 bases not matched to a gene. The CDR3 spells CASSASSGGANEQFF. CDR3 coding DNA: TGTGCCAGTAGTGCCAGTAGCGGGGGGGCGAATGAGCAGTTCTTC.

This chain joins TRBV6-1 and TRBJ1-2; the D is unclear. Germline values: CDR1 MNHNS, CDR2 SASEGT. Trimming took 3 bases from V and 4 from J, leaving 12 bases between them. The CDR3 covers 14 residues. The CDR3 bases are TGTGCCAGCAGTGATGCCGGGCAAGCCTATGGCTACACCTTC. Translation: CASSDAGQAYGYTF.

The rearrangement joins TRBV9 to TRBJ2-3, with D possibly called TRBD1 or TRBD2 (7 bases each). Trimming left V 2 bases short and J 4 bases short, with 17 bases between. Germline assignment: CDR1 SGDLS and CDR2 YYNGEE. The CDR3 is made up of 16 amino acids. The CDR3 sequence: CASSVSQGGIPDTQYF. CDR3 in DNA: TGTGCCAGCAGCGTGAGCCAGGGGGGGATTCCAGATACGCAGTATTTT.

This clone has only a few counts. The chain links TRBV19 to TRBJ1-6, with no clear D. Trimming removed 6 bases at V and 10 bases at J, with 16 bases between. The CDR3 is made up of 14 amino acids. CDR1 LNHDA and CDR2 SQIVND come from the germline V gene (reference sequence). The CDR3 loop reads CASRGREIDSPLHF. CDR3 DNA sequence: TGTGCCAGTAGGGGAAGGGAGATAGACTCACCCCTCCACTTT. Combining the CDR3 with reference TRBV19 and TRBJ1-6 gives the whole variable domain DGGITQSPKYLFRKEGQNVTLSCEQNLNHDAMYWYRQDPGQGLRLIYYSQIVNDFQKGDIAEGYSVSREKKESFPLTVTSAQKNPTAFYLCASRGREIDSPLHFGNGTRLTVT.

The chain couples TRBV18 to TRBJ2-1, with D maybe TRBD2 (5 bases). This CDR3 is built from 16 residues. CDR1 is KGHSH, CDR2 LQKENI, per germline. Between the trimmed V and J ends, which lost 0 bases and 7 bases, there was a span of 16 bases. Written as DNA, the CDR3 is TGTGCCAGCTCACCACCACGGACTGGAAGCTATAATGAGCAGTTCTTC. Translating gives CASSPPRTGSYNEQFF.

The V and J genes are TRBV6-4 and TRBJ1-1; TRBD1 matches 9 bases. The CDR3 has 15 amino acids. The germline CDR1 and CDR2 sequences are MRHNA and SNTAGT. J lost 6 bases, V lost 6 bases, and 11 bases had no gene match. CDR3 in amino acids: CASRSPDRGDPEAFF. For the CDR3, the DNA is TGTGCCAGCAGATCCCCGGACAGGGGCGACCCTGAAGCTTTCTTT.

The J gene is TRBJ2-1, the V gene TRBV15, with D unclear. The germline V gene encodes CDR1 LNHNV and CDR2 YYDKDF (reference sequence). V dropped 1 base and J dropped 9 bases, with 10 bases sitting between them. CDR3 length: 13 amino acids. In DNA form, the CDR3 reads TGTGCCACCAGCAGAGCTGCGAGTTCTGAGCAGTTCTTC. The encoded protein is CATSRAASSEQFF.

This clone has just one count. The chain employs TRBV30 and TRBJ2-2; D not resolved. The V end was cut by 4 bases, the J end by 4 bases, with 19 bases between. The CDR3 contains 16 residues. Germline assignment: CDR1 GTSNPN and CDR2 SVGIG (reference sequence). CDR3 sequence reads: CAWKPKRNTFTGELFF. For the CDR3, the DNA is TGTGCCTGGAAACCAAAACGGAACACCTTCACCGGGGAGCTGTTTTTT.

This rearrangement joins TRBV10-2 to TRBJ2-2; D possibly corresponds to TRBD1 (6 bases). CDR3 length: 13 amino acids. The V gene's germline CDR1 is WSHSY and CDR2 SAAADI. With 3 bases removed from V and 5 bases from J, the gap between germline ends came to 7 bases. CDR3 DNA sequence: TGCGCCAGCAGTGAACAGGGAACCGGGGAGCTGTTTTTT. This gives the protein CASSEQGTGELFF.

In its sample, this clone was seen once. This chain uses TRBV19 with TRBJ1-4; 8 bases agree with TRBD1. The CDR3 runs 15 residues. In germline, CDR1 is LNHDA, CDR2 SQIVND (reference sequence). V gave up 1 base and J gave up 7 bases; unmatched junction bases: 5. CDR3 nucleotides: TGTGCCAGTAGTATAGGGGGCAGGGGGCTTGAAAAACTGTTTTTT. This sequence encodes CASSIGGRGLEKLFF.

The chain combines TRBV18 with TRBJ2-1; 8 bases are shared with TRBD1. CDR3 size: 14 residues. Trimming removed 6 bases from V and 5 bases from J; junction bases left unmatched: 6. Germline CDR1 and CDR2: KGHSH and LQKENI. DNA for the CDR3: TGTGCCAGCTCCTCCTCAGGGGGCCACAATGAGCAGTTCTTC. It codes for CASSSSGGHNEQFF. The whole variable domain, filled in from reference TRBV18 and TRBJ2-1, reads NAGVMQNPRHLVRRRGQEARLRCSPMKGHSHVYWYRQLPEEGLKFMVYLQKENIIDESGMPKERFSAEFPKEGPSILRIQQVVRGDSAAYFCASSSSGGHNEQFFGPGTRLTVL.

Only one count was recorded for this clone. The chain employs TRBV5-1 and TRBJ2-7; D not certain. Germline V CDR1 and CDR2: SGHRS, YFSETQ. V was shortened by 0 bases and J by 5 bases, with 15 bases between the two germline ends. The CDR3 loop spans 15 amino acids. The CDR3, as DNA: TGCGCCAGCAGCTTGGAGGGCCCCCCGGTGGACGAGCAGTACTTC. Protein: CASSLEGPPVDEQYF.

J is TRBJ2-1 and V is TRBV9; D gene ambiguous. The germline CDR1 and CDR2 sequences are SGDLS and YYNGEE. This CDR3 has 14 amino acids. V was shortened by 2 bases and J by 3 bases, with 9 bases between the two germline ends. This chain's CDR3 is CASSVEAVYNEQFF. CDR3 nucleotides: TGTGCCAGCAGCGTTGAGGCAGTCTACAATGAGCAGTTCTTC.

This clone is a singleton in its sample. The chain links TRBV5-4 to TRBJ2-1, with TRBD1 as a possible D gene (5 bases). The CDR3 totals 16 residues. The V and J ends lost 1 base and 9 bases respectively, with 20 bases between them. Germline V gene sequence: CDR1 SGHNT, CDR2 YYREEE (reference sequence). This CDR3 reads CASSLRSLRGWGEQFF. For the CDR3, the DNA is TGTGCCAGCAGCTTGCGTTCGTTAAGGGGCTGGGGTGAGCAGTTCTTC.

The rearrangement links TRBV9 to TRBJ1-1; D uncertain. The CDR3 totals 16 residues. The germline V gene has CDR1 SGDLS and CDR2 YYNGEE. Trimming took off 0 bases at V and 3 bases at J, with 15 bases between the two ends. The CDR3 loop reads CASSVATLGIDTEAFF. In DNA, the CDR3 is TGTGCCAGCAGCGTAGCTACCTTAGGGATAGACACTGAAGCTTTCTTT.

Turning to this clone: Distinct nucleotide sequences in the sample also encode this CDR3. The chain uses TRBV11-2 and TRBJ2-7, with 7 bases aligning to TRBD1. Trimming removed 0 bases from V and 2 bases from J; junction bases left unmatched: 4. The CDR3 is 15 amino acids. Germline CDR1 is SGHAT and CDR2 is FQNNGV. In DNA form, the CDR3 reads TGTGCCAGCAGCTTAGATCCGACAGGGACCTACGAGCAGTACTTC. This sequence encodes CASSLDPTGTYEQYF.

The genes are TRBV11-2 and TRBJ2-3; D remains unclear. Trimming left V 9 bases short and J 3 bases short, with 4 bases between. The CDR3 runs 10 residues. CDR1 SGHAT and CDR2 FQNNGV come from the germline V gene. The CDR3 loop reads CASGTDTQYF. The CDR3 nucleotides are TGTGCCAGTGGAACAGATACGCAGTATTTT.

This clone counts as medium-sized. This chain uses TRBV18 with TRBJ1-5; D gene unclear. Trimming left V 6 bases short and J 0 bases short, with 9 bases between. Germline V gives CDR1 KGHSH, CDR2 LQKENI. The CDR3 is 14 amino acids. The CDR3 DNA follows: TGTGCCAGCTCCCGAGCCGATAGCAATCAGCCCCAGCATTTT. Its translation is CASSRADSNQPQHF. The full variable domain, its missing parts supplied by reference TRBV18 and TRBJ1-5, is NAGVMQNPRHLVRRRGQEARLRCSPMKGHSHVYWYRQLPEEGLKFMVYLQKENIIDESGMPKERFSAEFPKEGPSILRIQQVVRGDSAAYFCASSRADSNQPQHFGDGTRLSIL.

The CDR3 loop is CASGLGHSGYGYTF. The CDR3 DNA follows: TGTGCTAGTGGTCTAGGACATTCTGGCTATGGCTACACCTTC. The rearrangement links TRBV12-5 to TRBJ1-2, with D perhaps TRBD1 (5 bases). This CDR3 contains 14 residues. Trimming took off 5 bases at V and 4 bases at J, with 14 bases between the two ends. Looked up from germline, CDR1 is LGHNT and CDR2 is FRNRAP.

This clone appeared a single time. The chain combines TRBV9 with TRBJ2-3, with 11 bases that match TRBD2. V dropped 3 bases and J dropped 5; count of bases not matched to a gene: 5. CDR3 length: 15 amino acids. Germline CDR1 is SGDLS and CDR2 is YYNGEE. The DNA of the CDR3 is TGTGCCAGCAGCGGTAGCGGGGGGGCGAAAGATACGCAGTATTTT. Protein product: CASSGSGGAKDTQYF. Full variable domain (remainder filled in from reference TRBV9 and TRBJ2-3): DSGVTQTPKHLITATGQRVTLRCSPRSGDLSVYWYQQSLDQGLQFLIQYYNGEERAKGNILERFSAQQFPDLHSELNLSSLELGDSALYFCASSGSGGAKDTQYFGPGTRLTVL.

The J gene is TRBJ2-7, the V gene TRBV2; 7 bases agree with TRBD1. This CDR3 comprises 13 residues. Germline V gene lookup returns CDR1 SNHLY and CDR2 FYNNEI. With V trimmed by 7 bases and J by 6 bases, 9 bases remained unmatched. DNA for the CDR3: TGTGCCAGCAAGTTAGAGGGGGCGAGCGAGCAGTACTTC. Translating gives CASKLEGASEQYF.